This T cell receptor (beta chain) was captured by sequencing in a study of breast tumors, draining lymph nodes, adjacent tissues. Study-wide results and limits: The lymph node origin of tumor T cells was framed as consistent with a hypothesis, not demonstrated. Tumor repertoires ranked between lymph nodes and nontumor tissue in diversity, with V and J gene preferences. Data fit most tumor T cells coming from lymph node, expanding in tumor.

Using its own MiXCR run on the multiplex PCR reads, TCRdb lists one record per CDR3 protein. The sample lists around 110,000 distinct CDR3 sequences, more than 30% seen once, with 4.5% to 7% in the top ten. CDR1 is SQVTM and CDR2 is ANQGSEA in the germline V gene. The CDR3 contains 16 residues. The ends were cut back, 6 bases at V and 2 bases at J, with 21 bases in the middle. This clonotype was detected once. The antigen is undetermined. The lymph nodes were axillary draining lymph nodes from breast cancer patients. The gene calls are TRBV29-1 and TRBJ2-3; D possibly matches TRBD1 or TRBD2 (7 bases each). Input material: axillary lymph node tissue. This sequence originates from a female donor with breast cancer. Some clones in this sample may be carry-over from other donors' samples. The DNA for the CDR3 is TGCAGCGTCGTAGACAGGGCGGGGGAAGTCACAGATACGCAGTATTTT. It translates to CSVVDRAGEVTDTQYF.